The subject of this entry is one TCR beta chain. Antigen unknown. The source of the sample is a study of cytomegalovirus exposure and HLA in healthy donors. Study information: The 550 to 700 first-cohort repertoires and the 110 or so validation repertoires shared the same platform, a later analysis reported. Study-level findings and limits: CMV antigen specificity was confirmed in vitro for three CMV-associated chains. Cytomegalovirus association was assigned to about 150 TCR beta chains.

TCRdb's table, derived via immunoSEQ multiplex PCR, lists solely in-frame clones and lacks some. The sample includes about 130,000 clones, approximately 94% seen only once; the top ten take roughly 1.2%. Germline-derived CDR1 and CDR2 are LNHDA and SQIVND (reference sequence). This CDR3 is built from 15 residues. V lost 6 bases and J lost 1; bases outside the gene matches: 8. The receptor was isolated from a woman aged 18-35 years in good health and CMV-seronegative. What was sequenced was PBMCs. The chain links TRBV19 to TRBJ1-1, with 7 positions matching TRBD1. Here the CDR3 reads CASRRTGDRNTEAFF. CDR3 DNA sequence: TGTGCCAGTAGACGAACAGGGGACCGGAACACTGAAGCTTTCTTT.